The 2 T cell receptor beta chains presented below share a single source sample, sequenced in a study of early T cells in non-severe SARS-CoV-2 infection. TCRdb passed the 5' RACE reads through MiXCR, listing each CDR3 protein once. Of roughly 45,000 distinct CDR3 sequences listed, 12% were seen once; the top ten hold about 9.7%. The sample taken for sequencing was whole blood. The origin of the receptors is an adult who was a healthcare worker with PCR-confirmed SARS-CoV-2 infection or an uninfected control (not recorded which).

This clonotype has a count of ten or more. This chain uses TRBV24-1 with TRBJ2-7, with 7 bases matching TRBD1. Germline V gene sequence: CDR1 KGHDR, CDR2 SFDVKD. The V segment lost 4 bases and the J segment 0 bases; nucleotides outside the gene matches: 2. The CDR3 consists of 14 residues. The DNA of the CDR3 is TGTGCCACCAGTGACAGGGACAGCTCCTACGAGCAGTACTTC. Protein product: CATSDRDSSYEQYF.

This clonotype was counted ten times or more. In DNA, the CDR3 is TGTGCCAGCAGGATGAGGGAATACTATGGCTACACCTTC. It yields the protein CASRMREYYGYTF. The chain uses TRBV28 and TRBJ1-2; no reliable D call. Germline values: CDR1 MDHEN, CDR2 SYDVKM. The CDR3 contains 13 residues. Trimming stripped 6 bases from V and 3 bases from J, with 11 bases between.